A single sample is the source of the 30 T cell receptor beta chains below, sequenced in a study of CD8+ T cells in alopecia areata. Once RNA had been extracted, it was reverse transcribed into cDNA to act as the sequencing template. Generated by immunoSEQ multiplex PCR, the TCRdb table keeps only in-frame clones and is missing some. This table has 160,000 or so clones, around 71% appearing once. The source was CD8+ T cells sorted from blood, collected at week 0. All receptors come from a human donor with alopecia areata.

This clone has at least ten counts. V and J are TRBV7-9 and TRBJ2-7; 9 nucleotides align to TRBD2. V gave up 8 bases and J gave up 2 bases; unmatched junction bases: 10. The germline V gene has CDR1 SEHNR and CDR2 FQNEAQ (reference sequence). The CDR3 totals 15 residues. CDR3 region: CASVPVAGGTYEQYF. The DNA for the CDR3 is TGTGCCAGCGTCCCTGTGGCGGGGGGGACCTACGAGCAGTACTTC.

The chain carries TRBV7-9 and TRBJ2-3; TRBD2 agrees at 9 bases. CDR1 SEHNR and CDR2 FQNEAQ come from the germline V gene (reference sequence). V gave up 8 bases and J gave up 14 bases; unmatched junction bases: 11. This CDR3 has 12 residues. The CDR3 sequence: CASDVLSGGRYF. The CDR3 DNA reads as TGTGCCAGCGATGTACTCAGCGGGGGGCGGTATTTT. The whole variable domain, remainder taken from reference TRBV7-9 and TRBJ2-3, is DTGVSQNPRHKITKRGQNVTFRCDPISEHNRLYWYRQTLGQGPEFLTYFQNEAQLEKSRLLSDRFSAERPKGSFSTLEIQRTEQGDSAMYLCASDVLSGGRYFGPGTRLTVL.

The rearrangement uses TRBV4-1 and TRBJ2-6; D is undetermined. The CDR3 sequence is 16 residues long. Germline V gene data show CDR1 as MGHRA and CDR2 as YSYEKL. V lost 0 bases, J lost 3 bases, and 9 bases lay in between. The CDR3 DNA follows: TGCGCCAGCAGCCAAGAGTTAGGGCTTGGGGCCAACGTCCTGACTTTC. Amino acid sequence: CASSQELGLGANVLTF.

The chain uses TRBV5-6 and TRBJ2-2; unclear D gene. The CDR3 spans 11 residues. V lost 5 bases to trimming and J lost 5 bases, with 4 bases between them. Looked up from germline, CDR1 is SGHDT and CDR2 is YYEEEE. The CDR3 nucleotides read TGTGCCAGCAGTCGAACCGGGGAGCTGTTTTTT. It translates to CASSRTGELFF. Supplemented by reference TRBV5-6 and TRBJ2-2, the full variable domain reads DAGVTQSPTHLIKTRGQQVTLRCSPKSGHDTVSWYQQALGQGPQFIFQYYEEEERQRGNFPDRFSGHQFPNYSSELNVNALLLGDSALYLCASSRTGELFFGEGSRLTVL.

This clone came up a few times. The chain carries TRBV30 and TRBJ1-5, with D possibly being TRBD1 (6 bases). This CDR3 comprises 13 residues. The germline V gene encodes CDR1 GTSNPN and CDR2 SVGIG (reference sequence). V was cut by 1 base and J by 6 bases, with 10 bases left in between. CDR3 bases: TGTGCCTGGAGTGGGGGGGCTGGTCAGCCCCAGCATTTT. Translation gives CAWSGGAGQPQHF.

The chain recombines TRBV4-1 with TRBJ1-1, with 9 bases matching TRBD1. Per germline, CDR1 MGHRA and CDR2 YSYEKL. Trimming cost V 3 bases and J 8 bases; bases outside gene matches: 1. This CDR3 contains 12 residues. The DNA of the CDR3 is TGCGCCAGCAGCCATGGGACAGGGGAAGCTTTCTTT. It encodes CASSHGTGEAFF.

This clone has a handful of counts. This chain joins TRBV7-6 and TRBJ2-7, with D tentatively TRBD1 or TRBD2 (6 bases each). Germline CDR1 and CDR2: SGHVS and FNYEAQ. V was cut by 5 bases and J by 4 bases, with 18 bases left in between. This CDR3 is 15 amino acids long. The CDR3 reads CASSHIEGGKYEQYF. The DNA of the CDR3 is TGTGCCAGCAGCCACATTGAGGGGGGTAAATACGAGCAGTACTTC.

With regard to this clone: Other DNA sequences in the sample encode the same CDR3. The chain recombines TRBV27 with TRBJ1-1; D is ambiguous. CDR3 length: 13 amino acids. Trimming took off 2 bases at V and 1 base at J, with 5 bases between the two ends. Germline loops: CDR1 MNHEY, CDR2 SMNVEV (reference sequence). The CDR3 sequence: CASSLGANTEAFF. CDR3 DNA sequence: TGTGCCAGCAGTTTAGGTGCGAACACTGAAGCTTTCTTT.

This clone has a handful of counts. The chain uses TRBV11-2 and TRBJ2-5, with D possibly TRBD2 on 6 matching bases. CDR1 and CDR2 from the germline V gene are SGHAT and FQNNGV. V was clipped by 4 bases and J by 5 bases, with 17 bases between them. The CDR3 length is 15 residues. CDR3 residues: CASSSIGRGSETQYF. CDR3 bases: TGTGCCAGCAGCTCCATCGGGCGGGGTTCGGAGACCCAGTACTTC.

This chain connects TRBV5-6 to TRBJ2-7; D is perhaps TRBD2 (5 bases). Trimming left V 4 bases short and J 6 bases short, with 17 bases between. This CDR3 has 14 residues. The germline V gene encodes CDR1 SGHDT and CDR2 YYEEEE. The CDR3 region is CASSPTSGSGEQYF. The CDR3 bases are TGTGCCAGCAGCCCTACGTCGGGGTCGGGCGAGCAGTACTTC.

This clone was seen only a few times. The chain employs TRBV21-1 and TRBJ2-4; the table assigns TRBD1, which was not confirmed against the DNA. TRBV21-1 constitutes a pseudogene. This CDR3 is 15 amino acids long. The CDR3 here is CASSRSREAKNIQYF. The CDR3, as DNA: TGTGCCAGCAGCAGATCCAGGGAAGCCAAAAACATTCAGTACTTC.

This clone was observed a few times. The rearrangement joins TRBV2 to TRBJ2-5; 11 bases are shared with TRBD1. The germline gives CDR1 SNHLY, CDR2 FYNNEI. The CDR3 is made up of 14 amino acids. Unmatched junction bases numbered 5, after V lost 8 bases and J lost 3 bases. The CDR3 reads CASVPGQGEETQYF. DNA of the CDR3: TGTGCCAGCGTACCGGGACAGGGGGAAGAGACCCAGTACTTC.

The rearrangement links TRBV5-6 to TRBJ2-1; possible D gene TRBD2, 5 bases. V lost 7 bases and J lost 5, with 13 bases in between. This CDR3 is built from 13 residues. Germline lookup yields CDR1 SGHDT and CDR2 YYEEEE. In DNA form, the CDR3 reads TGTGCCAGCCTCAGCGCCGGGAACAATGAGCAGTTCTTC. Protein: CASLSAGNNEQFF.

This clone appeared a single time. The chain joins TRBV2 to TRBJ1-2; no definite D call. With 5 bases removed from V and 5 bases from J, the gap between germline ends came to 15 bases. CDR1 is SNHLY and CDR2 is FYNNEI in the germline V gene. The CDR3 covers 14 residues. CDR3 residues: CASSHEPRAYGYTF. In DNA form, the CDR3 reads TGTGCCAGCAGTCATGAACCGCGAGCGTATGGCTACACCTTC.

CDR3 sequence: CASSPRGQEYNSPLHF. The CDR3 coding sequence is TGTGCCAGCAGCCCCCGAGGACAGGAATATAATTCACCCCTCCACTTT. The gene calls are TRBV13 and TRBJ1-6; 7 bases match TRBD1. There are 16 residues in the CDR3. The V gene's germline CDR1 is PRHDT and CDR2 FYEKMQ (reference sequence). Trimming removed 5 bases from V and 4 bases from J; junction bases left unmatched: 8.

This clone has a count of ten or more. The chain joins TRBV4-1 to TRBJ1-1; weak D call: TRBD1 (5 bases). The CDR3 loop spans 15 amino acids. V lost 3 bases and J lost 0, with 11 bases in between. Germline V gene lookup returns CDR1 MGHRA and CDR2 YSYEKL. The CDR3 DNA reads TGCGCCAGCAGCCAGGCGGGACCCTTGAACACTGAAGCTTTCTTT. Amino acid sequence: CASSQAGPLNTEAFF.

This chain uses TRBV4-2 with TRBJ2-3; D not certain. Germline V gene lookup returns CDR1 LGHNA and CDR2 YNFKEQ. Trimming left V 2 bases short and J 3 bases short, with 12 bases between. The CDR3 sequence is 15 residues long. CDR3 protein: CASSQYLSGTDTQYF. The CDR3 coding sequence is TGTGCCAGCAGCCAATACCTGTCCGGGACAGATACGCAGTATTTT.

J is TRBJ2-3 and V is TRBV5-1; D is undetermined. CDR1 and CDR2 from the germline V gene are SGHRS and YFSETQ. CDR3 length equals 16 residues. Deletions cut 1 base from V and 2 bases from J, with 14 bases between. CDR3 sequence: CASSLSRTSTTDTQYF. Here the CDR3 DNA reads TGCGCCAGCAGCTTGTCCCGGACCTCGACCACAGATACGCAGTATTTT.

The CDR3 coding sequence is TGTGCCAGCAGCATGACCGTGAACACCGGGGAGCTGTTTTTT. Its protein product is CASSMTVNTGELFF. The rearrangement joins TRBV9 to TRBJ2-2; the D is unclear. Germline CDR1 SGDLS, CDR2 YYNGEE. V lost 4 bases to trimming and J lost 1 base, with 8 bases between them. The CDR3 sequence is 14 residues long.

The chain links TRBV2 to TRBJ1-4; 10 positions match TRBD1. This CDR3 comprises 14 residues. V shed 6 bases and J 7 bases; nucleotides not matched to a gene: 5. Germline V gene data show CDR1 as SNHLY and CDR2 as FYNNEI. The CDR3, as DNA: TGTGCCAGCAGGACAGGGGGCAGGGCTGAAAAACTGTTTTTT. Its protein is CASRTGGRAEKLFF. Complete variable domain (other parts from reference TRBV2 and TRBJ1-4): EPEVTQTPSHQVTQMGQEVILRCVPISNHLYFYWYRQILGQKVEFLVSFYNNEISEKSEIFDDQFSVERPDGSNFTLKIRSTKLEDSAMYFCASRTGGRAEKLFFGSGTQLSVL.

This sequence joins TRBV19 and TRBJ2-7, with 8 bases identical to TRBD1. J gave up 4 bases and V 4 bases, and 3 bases lay outside the gene matches. The CDR3 runs to 13 residues. CDR1 is LNHDA, CDR2 SQIVND, per germline (reference sequence). CDR3 loop: CASSTGTGYEQYF. The CDR3 DNA reads TGTGCCAGTAGTACTGGGACAGGTTACGAGCAGTACTTC.

The chain couples TRBV7-9 to TRBJ2-7, with D perhaps matching TRBD1 (5 bases). The ends were cut back, 2 bases at V and 5 bases at J, with 7 bases in the middle. CDR1 and CDR2 from the germline V gene are SEHNR and FQNEAQ (reference sequence). This CDR3 has 12 amino acids. The CDR3 here is CASSLPGNEQYF. CDR3 sequence (DNA): TGTGCCAGCAGCTTACCAGGGAACGAGCAGTACTTC.

The chain links TRBV4-2 to TRBJ1-6, with 8 bases matching TRBD1. Per the germline V gene, CDR1 is LGHNA and CDR2 is YNFKEQ. CDR3 size: 16 residues. V lost 0 bases to trimming and J lost 9 bases; unmatched junction nucleotides: 7. The CDR3, as DNA: TGTGCCAGCAGCCAAGAGGGGACAGGAAACCGTTCACCCCTCCACTTT. Encoded protein: CASSQEGTGNRSPLHF.

A few counts support this clone. This chain connects TRBV4-1 to TRBJ2-7; the D gene could be TRBD1 or TRBD2 (5 bases each). CDR1 is MGHRA and CDR2 is YSYEKL in the germline V gene. The CDR3 spans 15 residues. Trimming removed 1 base at V and 2 bases at J, with 12 bases between. CDR3 region: CASSQVRGSTYEQYF. The CDR3 DNA sequence: TGCGCCAGCAGCCAAGTTCGGGGCTCAACCTACGAGCAGTACTTC.

The gene calls are TRBV2 and TRBJ2-7, with TRBD1 matching over 9 bases. CDR3 length: 14 amino acids. CDR1 and CDR2 (germline): SNHLY, FYNNEI. The ends lost 7 bases at V and 7 bases at J; junction bases unmatched: 11. The CDR3 DNA reads as TGTGCCAGCAAATTGGGACAGGGATTGAAGGAGCAGTACTTC. It yields the protein CASKLGQGLKEQYF. Filled out from reference TRBV2 and TRBJ2-7, the complete variable domain reads EPEVTQTPSHQVTQMGQEVILRCVPISNHLYFYWYRQILGQKVEFLVSFYNNEISEKSEIFDDQFSVERPDGSNFTLKIRSTKLEDSAMYFCASKLGQGLKEQYFGPGTRLTVT.

This chain uses TRBV7-9 with TRBJ1-1; perhaps TRBD1 as D (5 bases). This CDR3 is 12 amino acids long. V shed 5 bases and J shed 7 bases, with 11 bases lying between them. Looked up from germline, CDR1 is SEHNR and CDR2 is FQNEAQ (reference sequence). The CDR3 DNA sequence: TGTGCCAGCAGCGGGGCCTCTTATGAAGCTTTCTTT. As protein: CASSGASYEAFF.

This clone was recorded a few times. This rearrangement joins TRBV29-1 to TRBJ1-2; D not certain. Germline V gene lookup returns CDR1 SQVTM and CDR2 ANQGSEA. The CDR3 runs 11 residues. The V end lost 5 bases, the J end lost 2 bases, and 6 bases lay between the germline ends. The CDR3 here is CSVPGNYGYTF. The DNA of the CDR3 is TGCAGCGTTCCGGGGAACTATGGCTACACCTTC.

This clone was observed a few times. The chain links TRBV9 to TRBJ1-4; weak D call: TRBD1 (6 bases). Trimming took off 0 bases at V and 7 bases at J, with 13 bases between the two ends. Germline CDR1 is SGDLS and CDR2 is YYNGEE. This CDR3 is 15 amino acids long. CDR3 coding DNA: TGTGCCAGCAGCGTAGAGCAGGGGCGGGGTGAAAAACTGTTTTTT. Translating it yields CASSVEQGRGEKLFF.

This chain uses TRBV2 with TRBJ1-6; D is uncertain. Trimming left V 1 base short and J 8 bases short, with 12 bases between. This CDR3 is 15 amino acids long. CDR1 and CDR2 from the germline V gene are SNHLY and FYNNEI. DNA of the CDR3: TGTGCCAGCAGTGAAGGCCGGCCGAATCATTCACCCCTCCACTTT. Translating gives CASSEGRPNHSPLHF.

This clone was found once. V gene TRBV7-9 combines with J gene TRBJ2-1; weak D call: TRBD2 (6 bases). This CDR3 is built from 12 residues. Trimming removed 3 bases from V and 10 bases from J, with 10 bases in between. Germline CDR1 is SEHNR and CDR2 is FQNEAQ (reference sequence). CDR3 amino acids: CASSLRRGEQFF. CDR3 DNA sequence: TGTGCCAGCAGCTTGCGACGGGGGGAGCAGTTCTTC.